Listed here are 29 T cell receptor beta chains from one sample, sequenced in a study of identical twins. TCRdb reanalysed the 5' RACE reads using MiXCR and keeps one entry per CDR3 protein. The profile shows approximately 260,000 distinct CDR3 sequences, around an eighth of them singletons. Input material: memory (CD45RO+) T cells sorted from blood. The receptors come from a woman under 30 in good health.

This clonotype was observed a few times. This CDR3 is CASSPLAGSNEQFF. The CDR3 DNA reads TGTGCCAGCAGTCCACTAGCGGGGTCCAATGAGCAGTTCTTC. The chain links TRBV12-3 or TRBV12-4 to TRBJ2-1, with 10 positions matching TRBD2. Trimming at V came to 5 bases and at J to 6 bases, leaving 4 bases not matched to a gene. The CDR3 is 14 amino acids.

V usage is TRBV27 and J usage is TRBJ2-7; D is undetermined. The germline CDR1 and CDR2 sequences are MNHEY and SMNVEV (reference sequence). Trimming left V 3 bases short and J 5 bases short, with 14 bases between. The CDR3 runs to 14 residues. This CDR3 is CASSFSPLSHEQYF. In DNA, the CDR3 is TGTGCCAGCAGTTTCAGCCCCCTCTCTCACGAGCAGTACTTC.

J is TRBJ2-2 and V is TRBV11-2; TRBD1 agrees at 7 bases. V lost 1 base to trimming and J lost 4 bases; unmatched junction nucleotides: 6. The length of the CDR3 is 16 residues. Germline values: CDR1 SGHAT, CDR2 FQNNGV. The DNA for the CDR3 is TGTGCCAGCAGCTTAGGGGAGACAGGGTTCACCGGGGAGCTGTTTTTT. It specifies CASSLGETGFTGELFF.

This chain links TRBV20-1 with TRBJ2-4; D may be TRBD2 (6 bases). The V gene's germline CDR1 is DFQATT and CDR2 SNEGSKA (reference sequence). The CDR3 is made up of 14 amino acids. Trimming removed 6 bases from V and 0 bases from J, with 12 bases in between. CDR3 in amino acids: CSALRGRAKNIQYF. The CDR3 DNA sequence: TGCAGTGCGCTCCGGGGGAGAGCCAAAAACATTCAGTACTTC.

The J gene is TRBJ2-2, the V gene TRBV20-1, with a weak D call TRBD2 (7 bases). V shed 2 bases and J shed 6 bases, with 16 bases lying between them. Germline V gene lookup returns CDR1 DFQATT and CDR2 SNEGSKA (reference sequence). The CDR3 is 15 amino acids. CDR3 amino acids: CSARPSGGRSGELFF. The CDR3, as DNA: TGCAGTGCTAGACCCTCGGGGGGCCGATCCGGGGAGCTGTTTTTT.

V and J are TRBV5-1 and TRBJ2-2; D tentatively reads TRBD1 or TRBD2 (5 bases each). This CDR3 has 14 amino acids. CDR1 SGHRS and CDR2 YFSETQ come from the germline V gene. The V end lost 0 bases, the J end lost 10 bases, and 13 bases lay between the germline ends. CDR3 sequence (DNA): TGCGCCAGCAGCTTGGCCGAGGGACCGGCGGAGCTGTTTTTT. Amino acid sequence: CASSLAEGPAELFF. Combining the CDR3 with reference TRBV5-1 and TRBJ2-2 gives the whole variable domain KAGVTQTPRYLIKTRGQQVTLSCSPISGHRSVSWYQQTPGQGLQFLFEYFSETQRNKGNFPGRFSGRQFSNSRSEMNVSTLELGDSALYLCASSLAEGPAELFFGEGSRLTVL.

This clonotype was detected ten times or more. The chain employs TRBV5-1 and TRBJ2-2; 7 nucleotides agree with TRBD1. Germline values: CDR1 SGHRS, CDR2 YFSETQ. The CDR3 contains 15 residues. V was pared by 4 bases and J by 2 bases, with 5 bases of the junction left unmatched. CDR3 DNA: TGCGCCAGCAGCGCCCGGACAGGCAACACCGGGGAGCTGTTTTTT. It yields the protein CASSARTGNTGELFF.

The rearrangement links TRBV12-3 or TRBV12-4 to TRBJ2-2, with D unresolved. This CDR3 region has 13 residues. V gave up 1 base and J gave up 7 bases, with 7 bases separating them. CDR3 in amino acids: CASSLVSGGELFF. CDR3 in DNA: TGTGCCAGCAGTTTAGTGTCCGGCGGGGAGCTGTTTTTT.

Ten or more counts support this clonotype. The chain's CDR3 is CASSRQSGQGASLVGYTF. The CDR3, as DNA: TGTGCCAGCAGCCGACAATCGGGACAGGGGGCGTCATTGGTAGGCTACACCTTC. The chain couples TRBV27 to TRBJ1-2, with 12 bases matching TRBD1. The CDR3 length is 18 residues. Trimming cost V 6 bases and J 8 bases; bases outside gene matches: 19. CDR1 and CDR2 (germline): MNHEY, SMNVEV (reference sequence).

The table lists this clonotype with a few counts. The CDR3 DNA reads TGTGCTAGTGGTTTGGACCGCTATGGCTACACCTTC. Its translation: CASGLDRYGYTF. The genes are TRBV12-5 and TRBJ1-2; D ambiguous. The CDR3 is made up of 12 amino acids. Germline V gives CDR1 LGHNT, CDR2 FRNRAP. Trimming pared 1 base from V and 4 bases from J, leaving 4 bases between.

This rearrangement joins TRBV19 to TRBJ2-7, with 11 bases aligning to TRBD1. This CDR3 region has 14 residues. Looked up from germline, CDR1 is LNHDA and CDR2 is SQIVND (reference sequence). With V trimmed by 9 bases and J by 1 base, 5 bases remained unmatched. In nucleotides, the CDR3 is TGTGCCAGCGCGGGGACAGGGGGATCCTACGAGCAGTACTTC. It is translated as CASAGTGGSYEQYF.

This clonotype has a handful of counts. V is TRBV6-6 and J is TRBJ2-1; D gene unclear. In germline, CDR1 is MNHNY, CDR2 SVGAGI (reference sequence). The CDR3 is 12 amino acids. Trimming took off 3 bases at V and 8 bases at J, with 8 bases between the two ends. CDR3 sequence reads: CASSYIGDEQFF. The CDR3 DNA reads TGTGCCAGCAGTTATATAGGAGATGAGCAGTTCTTC.

Ten or more counts support this clonotype. The chain links TRBV15 to TRBJ1-2; perhaps TRBD1 as D (5 bases). The V gene's germline CDR1 is LNHNV and CDR2 YYDKDF (reference sequence). The germline V and J ends were trimmed by 0 bases and 4 bases, with 12 bases remaining between them. The CDR3 runs 15 residues. DNA of the CDR3: TGTGCCACCAGCAGAGAGTATGAAGGGGCCTATGGCTACACCTTC. Translated: CATSREYEGAYGYTF. Full variable domain (remainder filled in from reference TRBV15 and TRBJ1-2): DAMVIQNPRYQVTQFGKPVTLSCSQTLNHNVMYWYQQKSSQAPKLLFHYYDKDFNNEADTPDNFQSRRPNTSFCFLDIRSPGLGDTAMYLCATSREYEGAYGYTFGSGTRLTVV.

The chain is built from TRBV30 and TRBJ2-7, with a weak D call TRBD2 (5 bases). V shed 7 bases and J shed 7 bases, with 14 bases lying between them. This CDR3 region has 11 residues. The germline CDR1 and CDR2 sequences are GTSNPN and SVGIG (reference sequence). CDR3 DNA: TGTGCCTACCCCCGTACGGGAGAGCAGTACTTC. Its translation is CAYPRTGEQYF.

This chain joins TRBV5-6 and TRBJ1-4, with 9 positions matching TRBD1. The CDR3 extends over 19 amino acids. The germline gives CDR1 SGHDT, CDR2 YYEEEE. J gave up 0 bases and V 1 base, and 10 bases lay outside the gene matches. This CDR3 reads CASSLFRDREFATNEKLFF. DNA of the CDR3: TGTGCCAGCAGCTTGTTCCGGGACAGGGAATTCGCAACTAATGAAAAACTGTTTTTT.

The chain carries TRBV6-2 or TRBV6-3 and TRBJ2-1, with D tentatively TRBD2 (5 bases). The CDR3 totals 12 residues. V lost 7 bases and J 7 bases, leaving 11 bases between the germline ends. Germline V lookup: CDR1 MNHEY, CDR2 SVGEGT. The CDR3 DNA reads as TGTGCCAGCAAGGACTGGCCTAATGAGCAGTTCTTC. Its translation: CASKDWPNEQFF.

This CDR3 reads CASSPNSYNEQFF. The CDR3 DNA reads TGTGCCAGCAGCCCAAACTCCTACAATGAGCAGTTCTTC. The J gene is TRBJ2-1, the V gene TRBV5-5; D ambiguous. Per the germline V gene, CDR1 is SGHKS and CDR2 is YYEKEE (reference sequence). Trimming shortened V by 4 bases and J by 0 bases, and 5 bases separated the two germline ends. The CDR3 is 13 residues long.

This clonotype was picked up a small number of times. The chain joins TRBV10-1 to TRBJ2-3; weak D call: TRBD1 (5 bases). The CDR3 runs 14 residues. V was clipped by 4 bases and J by 0 bases, with 8 bases between them. Germline CDR1 WNHNN, CDR2 SYGVQD (reference sequence). The CDR3 region is CASSAGHSTDTQYF. In DNA, the CDR3 is TGCGCCAGCAGTGCTGGACATAGCACAGATACGCAGTATTTT.

This clonotype was seen repeatedly, ten times or more. V usage is TRBV5-1 and J usage is TRBJ1-2, with D perhaps matching TRBD1 (5 bases). Germline CDR1 SGHRS, CDR2 YFSETQ. This CDR3 has 15 amino acids. V gave up 4 bases and J gave up 2 bases, with 15 bases separating them. The CDR3 sequence is CASSDRGGLNYGYTF. In DNA form, the CDR3 reads TGCGCCAGCAGCGATCGGGGGGGACTGAACTATGGCTACACCTTC.

This clonotype was found many times. V is TRBV5-1 and J is TRBJ1-2; D perhaps matches TRBD1 (5 bases). The CDR3 is 14 residues long. The V gene lost 4 bases and the J gene lost 6 bases, with 16 bases spanning the gap. Per germline, CDR1 SGHRS and CDR2 YFSETQ. Here the CDR3 DNA reads TGCGCCAGCAGCGCCTCCGGGACGGACAATGGCTACACCTTC. Encoded protein: CASSASGTDNGYTF. Full variable domain (remainder filled in from reference TRBV5-1 and TRBJ1-2): KAGVTQTPRYLIKTRGQQVTLSCSPISGHRSVSWYQQTPGQGLQFLFEYFSETQRNKGNFPGRFSGRQFSNSRSEMNVSTLELGDSALYLCASSASGTDNGYTFGSGTRLTVV.

This clonotype showed up many times. The CDR3 sequence is CASSYADSNQPQHF. DNA of the CDR3: TGTGCCAGCAGTTACGCGGATAGCAATCAGCCCCAGCATTTT. The J gene is TRBJ1-5, the V gene TRBV6-5, with D hard to call. V lost 2 bases, J lost 0 bases, and 5 bases lay in between. Germline V gene data show CDR1 as MNHEY and CDR2 as SVGAGI. The CDR3 extends over 14 amino acids.

This clonotype was seen a few times. The chain recombines TRBV12-3 or TRBV12-4 with TRBJ1-1; a weak D match, TRBD1 (6 bases). V lost 3 bases and J lost 7, with 12 bases in between. The CDR3 is made up of 13 amino acids. The DNA for the CDR3 is TGTGCCAGCAGTTTCAGGGGTAGGGATGAAGCTTTCTTT. It translates to CASSFRGRDEAFF.

In the case of this clonotype: A much larger clone differs from this one at a single base, so this may be a read error. The conserved final phenylalanine or tryptophan is absent from the CDR3, which likely points to a read error. The chain is built from TRBV7-2 and TRBJ2-7; 7 bases match TRBD2. Germline lookup yields CDR1 SGHTA and CDR2 FQGNSA. This CDR3 spans 15 amino acids. The J segment lost 0 bases and the V segment lost 1 base, leaving 3 bases of the junction unmatched. The CDR3 loop reads CASSLGLADSYEQYY. The CDR3 region has the DNA TGTGCCAGCAGCTTAGGGCTAGCGGACTCCTACGAGCAGTACTAC.

The chain carries TRBV9 and TRBJ2-5; D is uncertain. The CDR3 consists of 12 residues. Trimming left V 2 bases short and J 4 bases short, with 6 bases between. Per the germline V gene, CDR1 is SGDLS and CDR2 is YYNGEE. CDR3 in amino acids: CASSVVGETQYF. As DNA, the CDR3 is TGTGCCAGCAGCGTGGTAGGAGAGACCCAGTACTTC.

The table lists this clonotype with a few counts. The CDR3, as DNA: TGTGCCAGCAGACCCAGTGGAGTTGGGAGAACAGATACGCAGTATTTT. It yields the protein CASRPSGVGRTDTQYF. The chain combines TRBV7-2 with TRBJ2-3, with a tentative D call TRBD2 (5 bases). V gave up 6 bases and J gave up 3 bases, with 19 bases separating them. The CDR3 covers 16 residues. Germline V gives CDR1 SGHTA, CDR2 FQGNSA. Together with reference TRBV7-2 and TRBJ2-3, the CDR3 gives the full variable domain: GAGVSQSPSNKVTEKGKDVELRCDPISGHTALYWYRQSLGQGLEFLIYFQGNSAPDKSGLPSDRFSAERTGGSVSTLTIQRTQQEDSAVYLCASRPSGVGRTDTQYFGPGTRLTVL.

Comment on this clonotype: Relative to the germline gene, one junction end is altered; a read error may explain this. The chain couples TRBV2 to TRBJ1-5, with 8 bases matching TRBD1. The CDR3 has 18 residues. Germline V gene sequence: CDR1 SNHLY, CDR2 FYNNEI. The DNA of the CDR3 is TGTGCCTGCAGTCACCGCGGAGACAGGGGTTATAGCAATCAGCCCCAGCATTTT. Translating gives CACSHRGDRGYSNQPQHF. The variable domain in full, with the rest retrieved from reference TRBV2 and TRBJ1-5, is EPEVTQTPSHQVTQMGQEVILRCVPISNHLYFYWYRQILGQKVEFLVSFYNNEISEKSEIFDDQFSVERPDGSNFTLKIRSTKLEDSAMYFCACSHRGDRGYSNQPQHFGDGTRLSIL.

This clonotype appeared many times. The genes are TRBV6-2 or TRBV6-3 and TRBJ1-2, with TRBD1 identical over 7 bases. Germline assignment: CDR1 MNHEY and CDR2 SVGEGT. V was clipped by 7 bases and J by 4 bases; unmatched bases: 12. The CDR3 runs to 15 residues. CDR3 in DNA: TGTGCCAGCACTACTAGAGGGGGCAGAGGCTATGGCTACACCTTC. It specifies CASTTRGGRGYGYTF.

The sample holds a few counts of this clonotype. The DNA of the CDR3 is TGTGCCAGCAGTGAAAGACAGACCTTGAACACTGAAGCTTTCTTT. It encodes CASSERQTLNTEAFF. This rearrangement joins TRBV6-1 to TRBJ1-1, with D tentatively TRBD1 (5 bases). CDR1 and CDR2 from the germline V gene are MNHNS and SASEGT. This CDR3 is built from 15 residues. Trimming pared 2 bases from V and 0 bases from J, leaving 10 bases between.

The gene calls are TRBV2 and TRBJ1-6, with D uncertain. Germline V lookup: CDR1 SNHLY, CDR2 FYNNEI. Trimming left V 6 bases short and J 9 bases short, with 12 bases between. The CDR3 spans 13 residues. CDR3 nucleotides: TGTGCCAGCAGCGCTCTTGTGGGTTCACCCCTCCACTTT. Residues: CASSALVGSPLHF.